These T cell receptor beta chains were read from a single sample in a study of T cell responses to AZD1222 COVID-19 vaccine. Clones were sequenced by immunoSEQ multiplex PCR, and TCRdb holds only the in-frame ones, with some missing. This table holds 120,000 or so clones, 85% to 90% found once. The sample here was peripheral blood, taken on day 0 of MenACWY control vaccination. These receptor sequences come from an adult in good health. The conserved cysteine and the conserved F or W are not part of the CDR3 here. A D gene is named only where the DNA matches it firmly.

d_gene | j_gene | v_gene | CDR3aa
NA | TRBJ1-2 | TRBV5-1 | ASSLLRPGRDGYT
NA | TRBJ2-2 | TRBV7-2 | ATNRGTGELF
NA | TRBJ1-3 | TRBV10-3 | AISEPIGASGNTIY
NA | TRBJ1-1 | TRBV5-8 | ASSNTLTEAF
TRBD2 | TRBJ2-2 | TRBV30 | AWSVAGAYTGELF
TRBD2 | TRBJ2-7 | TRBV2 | ASSEWGGAYEQY
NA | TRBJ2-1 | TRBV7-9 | ASSLLRDAYNEQF
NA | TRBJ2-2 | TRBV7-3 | ASSLSARGNTGELF
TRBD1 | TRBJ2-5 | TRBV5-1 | ASSSDRVQETQY
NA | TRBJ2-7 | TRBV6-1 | ASSEHGKKY
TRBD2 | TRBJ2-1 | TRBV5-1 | ASGVALAGLREQF
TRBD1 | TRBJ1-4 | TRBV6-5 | ASRPQGAEKLF
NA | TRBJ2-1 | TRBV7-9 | ASRPKDELEF
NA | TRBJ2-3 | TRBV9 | ASSRGGTDTQY
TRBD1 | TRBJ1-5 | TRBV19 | ASSSHIQGSQH
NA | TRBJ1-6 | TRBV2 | ASSLQPGGANSPLH
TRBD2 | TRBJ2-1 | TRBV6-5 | ASSYGSGGEQF